This T cell receptor (beta chain) was obtained from a study of human T cells and chemical hapten exposure. At the level of the study: Sensitization used 2% DPC on about 2 cm by about 2 cm upper inner arm skin. TCR yields per sample varied, mainly owing to small pooled library volume differences.

Time point here: patch test 1, 2 weeks after DPC sensitization. Treatment: therapeutic diphenylcyclopropenone sensitization with weekly scalp DPC. TCRdb itself ran the RACE reads through MiXCR, one entry per CDR3 protein. The data hold a few hundred thousand distinct CDR3 sequences, with 4.8% observed a single time. This clonotype was detected ten times or more. The starting material was whole blood, obtained in connection with sensitization to the hapten diphenylcyclopropenone (DPC). The sequence was collected from a woman in her fifties or sixties with alopecia areata. Some clones in this sample may be carry-over from other donors' samples.

The CDR3 sequence: CASSYPHELSGANVLTF. The DNA of the CDR3 is TGTGCCAGCAGTTACCCCCATGAGCTGTCTGGGGCCAACGTCCTGACTTTC. The chain couples TRBV6-5 to TRBJ2-6; D is ambiguous. The length of the CDR3 is 17 residues. Trimming removed 2 bases at V and 1 base at J, with 12 bases between. Germline V gene sequence: CDR1 MNHEY, CDR2 SVGAGI.